A single sample gave rise to the 28 T cell receptor beta chains below, sequenced in a study of blood T cells in healthy people across ages. Combining a sample-barcoded 5' primer with a J-beta primer mix, a second PCR ran for about 7 to 12 cycles. TCRdb processed the 5' RACE reads anew with MiXCR; each CDR3 protein has one entry. The sample contains fewer than 1 million distinct CDR3 sequences, 40% to 50% of which appear only once. Sequences were obtained from blood. The receptors were gathered from a man in his sixties in good health.

The V call is TRBV30, the J call TRBJ2-6; D gene ambiguous. Germline V lookup: CDR1 GTSNPN, CDR2 SVGIG (reference sequence). The CDR3 runs 16 residues. The V and J ends lost 0 bases and 2 bases respectively, with 11 bases between them. CDR3 sequence: CAWSVRHHAGANVLTF. In nucleotides, the CDR3 is TGTGCCTGGAGTGTACGGCACCACGCTGGGGCCAACGTCCTGACTTTC.

The gene calls are TRBV6-6 and TRBJ1-2, with 9 bases aligning to TRBD1. V was pared by 0 bases and J by 3 bases, with 8 bases of the junction left unmatched. CDR1 is MNHNY, CDR2 SVGAGI, per germline (reference sequence). This CDR3 contains 17 residues. This chain's CDR3 is CASSYSETGGTYYGYTF. The CDR3 bases are TGTGCCAGCAGTTACTCCGAGACAGGGGGTACCTACTATGGCTACACCTTC.

This chain connects TRBV6-6 to TRBJ2-1; TRBD1 might be the D (5 bases). The CDR3 is made up of 14 amino acids. Trimming stripped 6 bases from V and 0 bases from J, with 9 bases between. Germline V lookup: CDR1 MNHNY, CDR2 SVGAGI (reference sequence). The CDR3 DNA reads TGTGCCAGCAGAACAGACAGCTCCTACAATGAGCAGTTCTTC. Residues: CASRTDSSYNEQFF.

This sequence joins TRBV5-1 and TRBJ2-6, with 10 nucleotides matching TRBD1. CDR1 is SGHRS and CDR2 is YFSETQ in the germline V gene. The CDR3 consists of 15 residues. The J segment lost 1 base and the V segment lost 8 bases, leaving 3 bases of the junction unmatched. CDR3 region: CASGQGVSGANVLTF. The DNA for the CDR3 is TGCGCCAGTGGACAGGGGGTTTCTGGGGCCAACGTCCTGACTTTC.

This clonotype was seen only a few times. The rearrangement uses TRBV7-2 and TRBJ2-7; possible D gene TRBD1, 5 bases. V shed 5 bases and J shed 5 bases, with 16 bases lying between them. The length of the CDR3 is 14 residues. The germline CDR1 and CDR2 sequences are SGHTA and FQGNSA. The CDR3 nucleotides are TGTGCCAGCAGCCTCTTATCCAGGGTAGACGAGCAGTACTTC. Protein: CASSLLSRVDEQYF.

The V and J genes are TRBV4-1 and TRBJ2-1, with TRBD1 as a possible D gene (7 bases). This CDR3 is 15 amino acids long. Trimming left V 2 bases short and J 6 bases short, with 14 bases between. Germline V gene data show CDR1 as MGHRA and CDR2 as YSYEKL. The CDR3, as DNA: TGCGCCAGCAGCCAAACCAGGGGGGTGGGCAATGAGCAGTTCTTC. The encoded protein is CASSQTRGVGNEQFF.

This clonotype has only a few counts. This sequence joins TRBV12-3 or TRBV12-4 and TRBJ2-5, with 8 nucleotides matching TRBD2. The length of the CDR3 is 14 residues. V shed 3 bases and J 4 bases; nucleotides not matched to a gene: 4. The DNA of the CDR3 is TGTGCCAGCAGTTTCGGACTAGCTAGAGAGACCCAGTACTTC. This codes for CASSFGLARETQYF.

V is TRBV6-1 and J is TRBJ1-6; a weak D match, TRBD1 (5 bases). The CDR3 sequence is 16 residues long. The V and J ends lost 5 bases and 4 bases respectively, with 15 bases between them. Germline CDR1 reads MNHNS; CDR2 reads SASEGT. The CDR3 coding sequence is TGTGCCAGCAGTTTGGACATACGAACTTATAATTCACCCCTCCACTTT. It specifies CASSLDIRTYNSPLHF.

CDR3 bases: TGTGCCAGCAGCGAACGTCATTCGGGGGACAGGGGTAGGCAGCCCCAGCATTTT. This translates into CASSERHSGDRGRQPQHF. This rearrangement joins TRBV11-2 to TRBJ1-5; 10 bases are a match to TRBD1. CDR3 size: 18 residues. The V gene end was trimmed by 5 bases and the J gene end by 7 bases; junction bases not matched to a gene: 17. Germline values: CDR1 SGHAT, CDR2 FQNNGV.

The chain carries TRBV21-1 and TRBJ2-3; the table's D call, TRBD1, has no DNA check behind it. TRBV21-1 is an annotated pseudogene. The CDR3 extends over 14 amino acids. CDR3 residues: CASTSGSSTDTQYF. The CDR3 bases are TGTGCCAGCACTTCAGGGAGCAGCACAGATACGCAGTATTTT.

Remarks on this clonotype: One end of the junction is discordant with germline, which a read error may explain. The chain couples TRBV20-1 to TRBJ2-7; 8 bases fit TRBD1. The CDR3 is made up of 14 amino acids. The germline CDR1 and CDR2 sequences are DFQATT and SNEGSKA (reference sequence). This CDR3 reads CSARDRLINYGQYF. The CDR3 region has the DNA TGCAGTGCCCGGGACAGGCTAATTAACTACGGGCAGTACTTC.

V and J are TRBV18 and TRBJ2-3; D perhaps matches TRBD2 (5 bases). This CDR3 spans 13 amino acids. The V end lost 11 bases, the J end lost 0 bases, and 12 bases lay between the germline ends. Germline lookup yields CDR1 KGHSH and CDR2 LQKENI. In DNA, the CDR3 is TGTGCCGGGCGGCGGACTAGCACAGATACGCAGTATTTT. As protein: CAGRRTSTDTQYF.

This clonotype was seen a few times. The chain recombines TRBV4-1 with TRBJ2-1, with 13 bases fitting TRBD2. The CDR3 is 20 residues long. V trimming: 0 bases; J trimming: 0 bases; junction bases outside the gene matches: 8. The germline gives CDR1 MGHRA, CDR2 YSYEKL. The CDR3 is CASSQDRLAGGLSSYNEQFF. In DNA, the CDR3 is TGCGCCAGCAGCCAAGATCGACTAGCGGGGGGCCTCAGCTCCTACAATGAGCAGTTCTTC.

This chain connects TRBV4-3 to TRBJ2-2; D is ambiguous. Germline loops: CDR1 LGHNA, CDR2 YSLEER. The length of the CDR3 is 14 residues. V was trimmed by 2 bases and J by 0 bases, leaving 4 bases between them. The CDR3 region has the DNA TGCGCCAGCAGCCAACTCTCGAACACCGGGGAGCTGTTTTTT. It is translated as CASSQLSNTGELFF.

Regarding this clonotype: A much larger clone lies one base from this, so it may be a read error. The J gene is TRBJ2-1, the V gene TRBV28; 9 bases agree with TRBD2. The length of the CDR3 is 13 residues. CDR1 and CDR2 from the germline V gene are MDHEN and SYDVKM. V trimming: 4 bases; J trimming: 11 bases; junction bases outside the gene matches: 6. The CDR3 loop reads CASSSSGAHKQFF. CDR3 DNA sequence: TGTGCCAGCAGTTCTAGCGGGGCGCATAAGCAGTTCTTC.

This clonotype was recorded a few times. The rearrangement uses TRBV20-1 and TRBJ1-1; D call uncertain. This CDR3 contains 14 residues. Deletions cut 6 bases from V and 0 bases from J, with 14 bases between. Germline V gives CDR1 DFQATT, CDR2 SNEGSKA (reference sequence). CDR3 sequence: CSAPSWPMNTEAFF. The CDR3 nucleotides read TGCAGTGCCCCCTCTTGGCCCATGAACACTGAAGCTTTCTTT.

The chain links TRBV6-1 to TRBJ2-1; D remains ambiguous. The length of the CDR3 is 12 residues. Trimming pared 6 bases from V and 4 bases from J, leaving 7 bases between. CDR1 and CDR2 from the germline V gene are MNHNS and SASEGT. The CDR3 DNA reads TGTGCCAGCAGCCATCCGTACAATGAGCAGTTCTTC. Protein product: CASSHPYNEQFF.

This clonotype was seen many times. The chain uses TRBV10-3 and TRBJ2-2; 9 positions match TRBD1. The CDR3 runs to 15 residues. The V segment lost 6 bases and the J segment 1 base; nucleotides outside the gene matches: 3. CDR1 and CDR2 (germline): ENHRY, SYGVKD. The CDR3 here is CAIRGDRENTGELFF. For the CDR3, the DNA is TGTGCCATCAGGGGGGACAGGGAGAACACCGGGGAGCTGTTTTTT.

In its sample, this clonotype was seen once. V and J are TRBV20-1 and TRBJ2-1, with D tentatively TRBD2 (6 bases). The J call may be in error: the DNA end matches TRBJ2-7 better. The CDR3 length is 14 residues. The germline gives CDR1 DFQATT, CDR2 SNEGSKA (reference sequence). CDR3 sequence (DNA): TGCAGTGCTCACCCGGGGGTTCCCTACAATGAGCAGTACTTC. Translated, it gives CSAHPGVPYNEQYF.

This clonotype has only a few counts. This chain links TRBV5-1 with TRBJ2-5, with TRBD2 as a possible D gene (7 bases). The CDR3 extends over 15 amino acids. V dropped 7 bases and J dropped 2 bases, with 18 bases sitting between them. Germline V gene sequence: CDR1 SGHRS, CDR2 YFSETQ. In nucleotides, the CDR3 is TGCGCCAGCTCCCGGGCGGGGGCACTTCAAGAGACCCAGTACTTC. It yields the protein CASSRAGALQETQYF.

CDR3 protein: CASSTWTAPFYEQYF. CDR3 in DNA: TGTGCCAGCAGCACATGGACAGCCCCTTTCTACGAGCAGTACTTC. The chain uses TRBV7-2 and TRBJ2-7; D may be TRBD1 (6 bases). In germline, CDR1 is SGHTA, CDR2 FQGNSA. Trimming stripped 5 bases from V and 3 bases from J, with 17 bases between. This CDR3 is built from 15 residues.

This clonotype was seen more than once but under ten times. J is TRBJ2-1 and V is TRBV20-1; possibly TRBD1 for D (5 bases). Trimming took 6 bases from V and 4 from J, leaving 19 bases between them. CDR3 length equals 15 residues. Germline V gives CDR1 DFQATT, CDR2 SNEGSKA (reference sequence). This CDR3 is CSAPEAGITYNEQFF. The CDR3 bases are TGCAGTGCCCCTGAGGCAGGGATAACTTACAATGAGCAGTTCTTC.

The table lists this clonotype with a few counts. The chain has TRBV29-1 and TRBJ2-3; no firm D call. The CDR3 spans 13 residues. Germline V gives CDR1 SQVTM, CDR2 ANQGSEA. The germline V and J ends were trimmed by 5 bases and 0 bases, with 9 bases remaining between them. The CDR3 nucleotides read TGCAGCGTTAGAAACCCTAGCACAGATACGCAGTATTTT. It translates to CSVRNPSTDTQYF.

The rearrangement links TRBV29-1 to TRBJ2-7; D is perhaps TRBD1 or TRBD2 (6 bases each). CDR1 is SQVTM, CDR2 ANQGSEA, per germline. V lost 6 bases and J 0 bases, leaving 12 bases between the germline ends. The CDR3 spans 13 residues. CDR3 protein: CSVKGGDSYEQYF. The CDR3 nucleotides are TGCAGCGTCAAGGGGGGAGACTCCTACGAGCAGTACTTC.

A remark on this clonotype: The junction departs from the called germline gene at one end, perhaps through a read error. The gene calls are TRBV7-9 and TRBJ2-5; D is undetermined. CDR1 SEHNR and CDR2 FQNEAQ come from the germline V gene (reference sequence). This CDR3 has 11 amino acids. In DNA, the CDR3 is TGTGCCAACAGCTTAACAAGGGCGCAGTACTTC. As protein: CANSLTRAQYF. The variable domain in full, completed from reference TRBV7-9 and TRBJ2-5, reads DTGVSQNPRHKITKRGQNVTFRCDPISEHNRLYWYRQTLGQGPEFLTYFQNEAQLEKSRLLSDRFSAERPKGSFSTLEIQRTEQGDSAMYLCANSLTRAQYFGPGTRLLVL.

The CDR3 sequence: CASSIRGELAKNIQYF. The CDR3, as DNA: TGTGCCAGCAGCATTCGCGGGGAACTAGCCAAAAACATTCAGTACTTC. This rearrangement joins TRBV6-5 to TRBJ2-4, with D possibly matching TRBD2 (6 bases). Germline V gene data show CDR1 as MNHEY and CDR2 as SVGAGI. The CDR3 is 16 amino acids. Between the trimmed V and J ends, which lost 6 bases and 0 bases, there was a span of 15 bases.

This clonotype has a handful of counts. The V call is TRBV5-1, the J call TRBJ2-1; the D gene is possibly TRBD1 (6 bases). Germline CDR1 SGHRS, CDR2 YFSETQ. Trimming removed 4 bases at V and 6 bases at J, with 14 bases between. The CDR3 spans 14 residues. The DNA for the CDR3 is TGCGCCAGCAGCACCGGAACCAGGGGCAATGAGCAGTTCTTC. It translates to CASSTGTRGNEQFF.

The V call is TRBV6-2 or TRBV6-3, the J call TRBJ2-5, with D uncertain. CDR1 MNHEY and CDR2 SVGEGT come from the germline V gene. Trimming took 6 bases from V and 5 from J, leaving 19 bases between them. This CDR3 has 15 residues. The CDR3 DNA follows: TGTGCCAGCAGCCCACCCGGACGCCCCGTGGAGACCCAGTACTTC. Encoded protein: CASSPPGRPVETQYF.